Presented here are 2 T cell receptor beta chains from one specimen sequenced in a study of T cell changes during pregnancy in multiple sclerosis. The repertoire was sequenced with immunoSEQ multiplex PCR; TCRdb's copy has only in-frame clones and lacks some. This table holds about 60,000 clones, 92% found once. Source: CD4+ T cells from peripheral blood mononuclear cells, taken in the second trimester of pregnancy. Receptor source: a female donor with multiple sclerosis, enrolled in a pregnancy study.

The rearrangement joins TRBV4-1 to TRBJ1-2; possible D gene TRBD1, 5 bases. The V gene lost 4 bases and the J gene lost 4 bases, with 16 bases spanning the gap. Germline values: CDR1 MGHRA, CDR2 YSYEKL. This CDR3 spans 15 amino acids. This CDR3 reads CASSLLGGAGYGYTF. In DNA, the CDR3 is TGCGCCAGCAGCCTCCTGGGAGGGGCCGGCTATGGCTACACCTTC.

V usage is TRBV6-1 and J usage is TRBJ1-5; D not certain. The CDR3 is 13 amino acids. V gave up 5 bases and J gave up 9 bases, with 14 bases separating them. The V gene's germline CDR1 is MNHNS and CDR2 SASEGT. The CDR3 spells CASSTVGQPPQHF. CDR3 bases: TGTGCCAGCAGTACCGTTGGGCAGCCGCCCCAGCATTTT.